This T cell receptor (beta chain) was captured in a study of cytomegalovirus exposure and HLA in healthy donors. On the study more broadly: Roughly 77 million unique TCRs from HLA-typed donors made up an early data release. Points from the study as a whole: Reported findings show TCR beta sequences accurately forecast HLA-A and HLA-B alleles in most subjects.

The CDR3 consists of 14 residues. Germline-derived CDR1 and CDR2 are MDHEN and SYDVKM. V lost 5 bases to trimming and J lost 3 bases; unmatched junction nucleotides: 5. On this clone itself: Its antigen is as yet unknown.

Primers for the PCR totalled 60 Vbeta and 13 Jbeta. Method: immunoSEQ multiplex PCR; TCRdb's copy keeps in-frame clones and lacks some. Here the sample spans some 190,000 clones, around 75% being singletons. The origin of this receptor is a female donor in good health and CMV-seronegative. Specimen: PBMCs. The V gene is TRBV28, the J gene TRBJ1-2, with 8 bases identical to TRBD1. The CDR3: CASSQGAEDYGYTF. In DNA, the CDR3 is TGTGCCAGCAGTCAGGGGGCGGAGGACTATGGCTACACCTTC.